A selection of T cell receptor beta chains follows, all from one sample in a study of cytomegalovirus exposure and HLA in healthy donors. Some clones are missing from TCRdb's copy, which holds only in-frame ones; the method was immunoSEQ multiplex PCR. The table lists under 100,000 clones, roughly 60% of them singletons. Source material: PBMCs. The receptors were gathered from a woman aged 30 to 39 in good health and CMV-seropositive. Both conserved end residues are part of each CDR3. The D gene is left open where the match is weak. Clone size appears in some rows only: once, few, many, or a class for an expanded clone.

>-|many|TRBV7-9|TRBJ2-5
TGTGCCAGCAGCTTAGGGTCGGCGGGGGCGGGAGAGACCCAGTACTTC
CASSLGSAGAGETQYF
>-|once|TRBV6-5|TRBJ2-7
TGTGCCAGCAGACGCCCCGGCGGGTACGAGCAGTACTTC
CASRRPGGYEQYF
>TRBD2|-|TRBV10-3|TRBJ2-7
TGTGCCATCAGTGAGGGACTAGCGGGGTCCTACGAGCAGTACTTC
CAISEGLAGSYEQYF
>TRBD2|-|TRBV19|TRBJ2-1
TGTGCCAGTAGAACGGGGGGCTCCTACAATGAGCAGTTCTTC
CASRTGGSYNEQFF
>-|-|TRBV7-9|TRBJ1-1
TGTTCCAGCAGCTTTCCCGGCCCAGGCGCTGAAGCTTTCTTT
CSSSFPGPGAEAFF
>TRBD1|-|TRBV6-5|TRBJ1-5
TGTGCCAGCAGCCCGACAGGGCATGGCAATCAGCCCCAGCATTTT
CASSPTGHGNQPQHF
>TRBD2|-|TRBV14|TRBJ2-7
TGTGCCAGCAGCCAAGGGGCGGGGGGGACCTACGAGCAGTACTTC
CASSQGAGGTYEQYF
>TRBD1|-|TRBV19|TRBJ1-6
TGTGCCAGTACCGGACAGGGACTTCTTGTGCCCCTCCACTTT
CASTGQGLLVPLHF
>-|few|TRBV14|TRBJ1-6
TGTGCCAGCAGCCTGCGGGGGGCCTATAATTCACCCCTCCACTTT
CASSLRGAYNSPLHF
>-|few|TRBV10-1|TRBJ2-7
TGCGCCAGCAGTGGCGCGAGCTCCTACGAGCAGTACTTC
CASSGASSYEQYF
>-|-|TRBV7-3|TRBJ2-3
TGTGCCAGCAGCTTAGCGGCCGACGCCGGAGATACGCAGTATTTT
CASSLAADAGDTQYF
>TRBD1|-|TRBV27|TRBJ1-1
TGTGCCAGCAGCCGACAGGGGGCACAAGAAGCTTTCTTT
CASSRQGAQEAFF
>TRBD1|-|TRBV9|TRBJ1-6
TGTGCCAGCAGCCCTGGGACAGGGGAGAATTCACCCCTCCACTTT
CASSPGTGENSPLHF
>TRBD1|-|TRBV9|TRBJ2-3
TGTGCCAGCAGCACATTGGACAGGGGGACAGATACGCAGTATTTT
CASSTLDRGTDTQYF
>-|-|TRBV6-1|TRBJ1-1
TGTGCCAGCAGGATTGGACAGCCGAACACTGAAGCTTTCTTT
CASRIGQPNTEAFF
>TRBD1|-|TRBV30|TRBJ1-5
TGTGCCTGGAGTGTAGGACAGGGCAATCAGCCCCAGCATTTT
CAWSVGQGNQPQHF
>-|-|TRBV10-2|TRBJ2-7
TGCGCCAGCGGTCGTGGGGCAAGGCCCTACGAGCAGTACTTC
CASGRGARPYEQYF
>-|few|TRBV7-8|TRBJ1-1
TGTGCCAGCAGCTTTGTTTTTACACAGGTCTTCATGAACACTGAAGCTTTCTTT
CASSFVFTQVFMNTEAFF
>TRBD1|-|TRBV9|TRBJ2-7
TGTGCCAGCAGCGCGAAAGCGGGGACAGGGAGCTCCTACGAGCAGTACTTC
CASSAKAGTGSSYEQYF
>TRBD2|-|TRBV4-2|TRBJ2-1
TGTGCCAGCAGCCAAGATCCCCTAGCGGGGAACCACAATGAGCAGTTCTTC
CASSQDPLAGNHNEQFF
>TRBD2|few|TRBV9|TRBJ2-7
TGTGCCACCCGTGATAGCGGGGGGAAAATAGGCTCCTACGAGCAGTACTTC
CATRDSGGKIGSYEQYF
>TRBD1|few|TRBV6-5|TRBJ1-2
TGTGCCAGCAGTGGGACAGCCTATGGCTACACCTTC
CASSGTAYGYTF